This is a list of T cell receptor beta chains from one sample in a study of blood T cell repertoires in COVID-19. Generated by immunoSEQ multiplex PCR, the TCRdb table keeps only in-frame clones and is missing some. This table has over 300,000 clones, roughly 90% appearing once. The sequenced sample consisted of PBMCs or T cells enriched from blood (not recorded which). These receptors were collected from a woman in her thirties or forties who had recovered from COVID-19. The CDR3 runs from the conserved cysteine through the conserved F or W. Fields, in order: clone size, J gene, V gene, D gene, CDR3 protein, CDR3 DNA. D genes are given only for firm matches. Clone size is shown for a subset of rows, as once, few, many or a class of expanded clone.

-,TRBJ1-5,TRBV10-3,-,CAISGGSSNQPQHF,TGTGCCATCAGTGGAGGAAGTAGCAATCAGCCCCAGCATTTT
-,TRBJ2-7,TRBV28,TRBD2,CASSWHNSGGPHF,TGTGCCAGCAGTTGGCACAATAGCGGGGGTCCACACTTC
-,TRBJ2-7,TRBV6-5,-,CASSSGQGGSYEQYF,TGTGCCAGCAGTTCAGGACAGGGAGGGTCCTACGAGCAGTACTTC
-,TRBJ1-2,TRBV27,-,CASSIRDNGGYTF,TGTGCCAGCAGTATCCGGGACAATGGTGGCTACACCTTC
-,TRBJ1-3,TRBV7-9,-,CASSLGTGNTIYF,TGTGCCAGCAGCCTCGGGACAGGAAACACCATATATTTT
-,TRBJ1-6,TRBV5-6,-,CASSLRGSYNSPLHF,TGTGCCAGCAGCTTGAGGGGTTCCTATAATTCACCCCTCCACTTT
-,TRBJ1-2,TRBV19,-,CASSGGTRNYGYTF,TGTGCCAGTTCGGGGGGGACTCGCAACTATGGCTACACCTTC
many,TRBJ2-5,TRBV7-9,-,CASSPEGTWYQETQYF,TGTGCCAGCAGCCCCGAGGGGACTTGGTACCAAGAGACCCAGTACTTC
-,TRBJ1-2,TRBV4-3,-,CASSQDLSSYGYTF,TGCGCCAGCAGCCAAGATCTCTCTTCTTATGGCTACACCTTC
-,TRBJ2-7,TRBV3-1/TRBV3-2,TRBD2,CASSHALAGSYEQYF,TGTGCCAGCAGCCACGCTCTAGCGGGTAGCTACGAGCAGTACTTC
-,TRBJ2-7,TRBV30,-,CAWSGTYYEQYF,TGTGCCTGGAGTGGGACATACTACGAGCAGTACTTC
-,TRBJ2-7,TRBV11-3,TRBD2,CASSLSGGRAVSEQYF,TGTGCCAGCAGCTTATCGGGCGGGAGGGCCGTATCCGAGCAGTACTTC
-,TRBJ2-3,TRBV6-2/TRBV6-3,-,CASSHERYTDTQYF,TGTGCCAGCAGCCACGAGCGGTACACAGATACGCAGTATTTT
-,TRBJ2-7,TRBV15,TRBD1,CATSRDTGTGGYEQYF,TGTGCCACCAGCAGAGATACCGGGACAGGGGGTTACGAGCAGTACTTC
-,TRBJ1-1,TRBV6-1,-,CASSDPGGSGTEAFF,TGTGCCAGCAGTGACCCGGGGGGGTCGGGCACTGAAGCTTTCTTT
once,TRBJ1-2,TRBV2,-,CASRTEYGYTF,TGTGCCAGCCGGACAGAGTATGGCTACACCTTC
few,TRBJ2-3,TRBV21-1,-,CASIRPRTSGRHSSTDTQYF,TGTGCCAGCATTCGGCCTCGGACTAGCGGGAGGCACTCTAGCACAGATACGCAGTATTTT
once,TRBJ2-7,TRBV10-1,-,CASTPRVNFLYYHEQYF,TGCGCCAGCACCCCCAGGGTGAACTTCTTATACTATCACGAGCAGTACTTC
-,TRBJ2-5,TRBV19,TRBD2,CASSIDTSGQGETQYF,TGTGCCAGTAGTATAGACACTAGCGGGCAAGGAGAGACCCAGTACTTC
-,TRBJ2-5,TRBV28,TRBD1,CASKVGQGKETQYF,TGTGCCAGCAAGGTTGGACAGGGGAAGGAGACCCAGTACTTC
-,TRBJ2-2,TRBV28,-,CASHGVTGELFF,TGTGCCAGTCATGGAGTTACCGGGGAGCTGTTTTTT
-,TRBJ1-2,TRBV5-6,-,CASSLAGGYGYTF,TGTGCCAGCAGCTTGGCGGGGGGCTATGGCTACACCTTC
-,TRBJ2-5,TRBV7-2,TRBD2,CASSTQLAGGPGGETQYF,TGTGCCAGCAGCACCCAACTAGCGGGAGGGCCGGGGGGAGAGACCCAGTACTTC
-,TRBJ2-7,TRBV7-8,TRBD1,CASRVGTGTSYEQYF,TGTGCCAGCAGAGTCGGGACAGGGACCTCCTACGAGCAGTACTTC